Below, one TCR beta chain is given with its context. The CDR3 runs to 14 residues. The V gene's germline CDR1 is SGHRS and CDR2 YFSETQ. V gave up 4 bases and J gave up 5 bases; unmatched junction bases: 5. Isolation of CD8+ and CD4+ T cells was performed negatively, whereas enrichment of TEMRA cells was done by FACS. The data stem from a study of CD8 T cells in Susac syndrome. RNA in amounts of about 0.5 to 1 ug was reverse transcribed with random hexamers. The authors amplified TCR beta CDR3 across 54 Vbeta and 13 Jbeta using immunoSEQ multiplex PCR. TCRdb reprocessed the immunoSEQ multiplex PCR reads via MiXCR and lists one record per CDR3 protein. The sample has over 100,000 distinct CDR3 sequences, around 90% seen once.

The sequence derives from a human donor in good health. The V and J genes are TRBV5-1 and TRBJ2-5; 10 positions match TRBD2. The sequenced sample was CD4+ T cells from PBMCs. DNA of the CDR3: TGCGCCAGCAGCCTGAGCGGGGGGGCGGAGACCCAGTACTTC. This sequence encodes CASSLSGGAETQYF.